The 23 T cell receptor beta chains listed next were all sequenced from one sample in a study of human T cells and chemical hapten exposure. In TCRdb, the RACE reads were re-called with MiXCR into one record per CDR3 protein. In the table there are under 110,000 distinct CDR3 sequences, 12% of which are singletons. The time point was: pre-sensitization, week 0. The treatment denotes: therapeutic diphenylcyclopropenone sensitization with weekly scalp DPC. This specimen consisted of whole blood, obtained in connection with sensitization to the hapten diphenylcyclopropenone (DPC). These receptors were collected from a woman in her 50s with alopecia areata. Some clones in this sample may be carry-over from other donors' samples.

This chain joins TRBV14 and TRBJ2-7; TRBD2 agrees at 8 bases. CDR1 is SGHDN and CDR2 is FVKESK in the germline V gene. The CDR3 contains 14 residues. The chain's CDR3 is CASSRTPPSGSFTV. The DNA for the CDR3 is TGTGCCAGCAGCCGAACCCCCCCCAGCGGGAGTTTCACCGTC.

CDR3 sequence reads: CASSHANSNQPQHF. The CDR3 DNA sequence: TGTGCCAGCAGTCATGCTAATAGCAATCAGCCCCAGCATTTT. V gene TRBV12-3 or TRBV12-4 combines with J gene TRBJ1-5; no clear D. V was pared by 5 bases and J by 0 bases, with 8 bases between. The CDR3 runs to 14 residues.

The chain uses TRBV14 and TRBJ1-1, with D perhaps TRBD1 (5 bases). Germline CDR1 reads SGHDN; CDR2 reads FVKESK. The length of the CDR3 is 12 residues. Trimming left V 4 bases short and J 10 bases short, with 13 bases between. The CDR3 DNA is TGTGCCAGCAGCCCAGGGAAGGGCCGAGCTTTCTTT. Its translation: CASSPGKGRAFF.

This clonotype was seen ten or more times. V is TRBV6-2 or TRBV6-3 and J is TRBJ2-7, with D possibly TRBD2 on 5 matching bases. CDR3 size: 15 residues. The ends were cut back, 4 bases at V and 0 bases at J, with 13 bases in the middle. CDR1 is MNHEY and CDR2 is SVGEGT in the germline V gene. CDR3 residues: CASSSPDYRSYEQYF. CDR3 bases: TGTGCCAGCAGTTCTCCTGACTACCGCTCCTACGAGCAGTACTTC.

The sample holds a few counts of this clonotype. The rearrangement links TRBV18 to TRBJ2-7; maybe TRBD1 (6 bases). Germline V gene lookup returns CDR1 KGHSH and CDR2 LQKENI. With 5 bases removed from V and 2 bases from J, the gap between germline ends came to 16 bases. The CDR3 runs 15 residues. This chain's CDR3 is CASSVRQALPYEQYF. The DNA of the CDR3 is TGTGCCAGCTCAGTAAGACAGGCCCTACCCTACGAGCAGTACTTC.

There are many counts of this clonotype. V is TRBV14 and J is TRBJ2-2; possibly TRBD2 for D (7 bases). Trimming took 0 bases from V and 5 from J, leaving 19 bases between them. Germline V gives CDR1 SGHDN, CDR2 FVKESK. The CDR3 totals 18 residues. The DNA of the CDR3 is TGTGCCAGCAGCCAAGAGATTATCGGGGGGCCATCGACCGGGGAGCTGTTTTTT. Its protein is CASSQEIIGGPSTGELFF.

The chain couples TRBV5-1 to TRBJ2-7; TRBD1 aligns across 10 bases. There are 14 residues in the CDR3. Germline V CDR1 and CDR2: SGHRS, YFSETQ. Germline trimming cut 4 bases from V and 8 bases from J; bases unmatched to any gene: 9. The CDR3 spells CASSGTGVLYQQYF. The DNA of the CDR3 is TGCGCCAGCAGCGGGACAGGGGTTCTTTACCAGCAGTACTTC.

The chain combines TRBV28 with TRBJ1-2; 11 bases agree with TRBD1. This CDR3 comprises 13 residues. The germline gives CDR1 MDHEN, CDR2 SYDVKM. With 7 bases clipped from V and 7 bases from J, the junction kept 5 bases outside the gene matches. The CDR3 protein is CASTDRGHGGYTF. For the CDR3, the DNA is TGTGCCAGCACGGACAGGGGGCACGGTGGCTACACCTTC.

The sample holds many counts of this clonotype. This chain uses TRBV6-6 with TRBJ2-7, with D hard to call. CDR1 MNHNY and CDR2 SVGAGI come from the germline V gene (reference sequence). CDR3 size: 14 residues. Trimming left V 2 bases short and J 7 bases short, with 15 bases between. The CDR3 is CASSYPGKDMEQYF. For the CDR3, the DNA is TGTGCCAGCAGTTACCCTGGAAAAGATATGGAGCAGTACTTC.

The chain is built from TRBV20-1 and TRBJ2-7; possibly TRBD2 for D (6 bases). Trimming shortened V by 0 bases and J by 0 bases, and 9 bases separated the two germline ends. CDR1 DFQATT and CDR2 SNEGSKA come from the germline V gene (reference sequence). The CDR3 runs 14 residues. This chain's CDR3 is CSAREIAVSYEQYF. In nucleotides, the CDR3 is TGCAGTGCTAGAGAGATAGCGGTCTCCTACGAGCAGTACTTC.

This clonotype was detected a few times. V is TRBV7-6 and J is TRBJ2-2; no firm D call. The CDR3 consists of 14 residues. Germline V lookup: CDR1 SGHVS, CDR2 FNYEAQ. The V end lost 9 bases, the J end lost 5 bases, and 16 bases lay between the germline ends. DNA for the CDR3: TGTGCCAGTGATTTTACCTTCGGTACCGGGGAGCTGTTTTTT. Amino acid sequence: CASDFTFGTGELFF.

DNA of the CDR3: TGCGCCAGCAGTCCCGGGACAGGGTCAGGGGTCTACGAGCAGTACTTC. It specifies CASSPGTGSGVYEQYF. The chain is built from TRBV10-1 and TRBJ2-7, with 9 bases aligning to TRBD1. Trimming at V came to 5 bases and at J to 3 bases, leaving 11 bases not matched to a gene. CDR1 WNHNN and CDR2 SYGVQD come from the germline V gene (reference sequence). This CDR3 spans 16 amino acids.

In its sample, this clonotype was seen many times. V gene TRBV12-3 or TRBV12-4 combines with J gene TRBJ2-7; 8 bases map to TRBD1. This CDR3 is 14 amino acids long. V gave up 6 bases and J gave up 4 bases; unmatched junction bases: 8. As DNA, the CDR3 is TGTGCCAGCAGCCAGGGGGCAGCGACTTACGAGCAGTACTTC. As protein: CASSQGAATYEQYF.

This clonotype has a handful of counts. The chain carries TRBV29-1 and TRBJ1-2; 8 nucleotides line up with TRBD1. The CDR3 contains 12 residues. Germline V lookup: CDR1 SQVTM, CDR2 ANQGSEA. Trimming at V came to 4 bases and at J to 5 bases, leaving 3 bases not matched to a gene. In DNA, the CDR3 is TGCAGCGTTGCGGGACAGGCATATGGCTACACCTTC. Translation gives CSVAGQAYGYTF.

This clonotype has at least ten counts. V and J are TRBV6-5 and TRBJ1-2; D is uncertain. V was shortened by 7 bases and J by 2 bases, with 11 bases between the two germline ends. This CDR3 spans 13 amino acids. Germline values: CDR1 MNHEY, CDR2 SVGAGI. CDR3 nucleotides: TGTGCCAGCACCCCCGGCAGGAACTATGGCTACACCTTC. Its protein product is CASTPGRNYGYTF.

This clonotype occurred many times. This chain links TRBV24-1 with TRBJ2-3; 8 bases are a match to TRBD2. Germline CDR1 KGHDR, CDR2 SFDVKD. The ends lost 4 bases at V and 4 bases at J; junction bases unmatched: 6. This CDR3 has 15 residues. CDR3 in amino acids: CATSEAGGSPDTQYF. CDR3 coding DNA: TGTGCCACCAGTGAGGCGGGGGGCTCGCCAGATACGCAGTATTTT.

This clonotype has just a few counts. V is TRBV7-2 and J is TRBJ1-2; TRBD1 might be the D (5 bases). This CDR3 region has 13 residues. V lost 5 bases and J 6 bases, leaving 13 bases between the germline ends. Germline V gene data show CDR1 as SGHTA and CDR2 as FQGNSA. CDR3 sequence (DNA): TGTGCCAGCAGCCTCGGGGCGCAGAATGGCTACACCTTC. Its translation: CASSLGAQNGYTF.

The chain has TRBV28 and TRBJ2-7; D is perhaps TRBD1 (6 bases). Germline V lookup: CDR1 MDHEN, CDR2 SYDVKM. V dropped 6 bases and J dropped 6 bases, with 18 bases sitting between them. The CDR3 consists of 14 residues. As DNA, the CDR3 is TGTGCCAGCAGCTTCCCAGCGACAGGTAGCGAGCAGTACTTC. Its translation: CASSFPATGSEQYF.

This clonotype has only a few counts. V gene TRBV2 combines with J gene TRBJ1-2; 7 bases align to TRBD1. The CDR3 loop spans 14 amino acids. In germline, CDR1 is SNHLY, CDR2 FYNNEI. After removal of 5 bases from V and 4 bases from J, the junction contained 7 bases not matched to a gene. The CDR3 DNA is TGTGCCAGCAGTCCTGACAGGGCTGGCTATGGCTACACCTTC. Translation gives CASSPDRAGYGYTF. The entire variable domain, with the rest obtained from reference TRBV2 and TRBJ1-2, is as follows: EPEVTQTPSHQVTQMGQEVILRCVPISNHLYFYWYRQILGQKVEFLVSFYNNEISEKSEIFDDQFSVERPDGSNFTLKIRSTKLEDSAMYFCASSPDRAGYGYTFGSGTRLTVV.

V gene TRBV20-1 combines with J gene TRBJ1-1, with 7 bases lining up with TRBD1. Trimming removed 6 bases from V and 12 bases from J; junction bases left unmatched: 16. The CDR3 extends over 13 amino acids. Germline assignment: CDR1 DFQATT and CDR2 SNEGSKA (reference sequence). The CDR3 region is CSAVGTEASLSFF. The CDR3 DNA reads TGCAGTGCGGTGGGGACAGAGGCCTCTTTGTCTTTCTTT.

V and J are TRBV12-3 or TRBV12-4 and TRBJ2-1; D is uncertain. Between the trimmed V and J ends, which lost 6 bases and 0 bases, there was a span of 18 bases. This CDR3 is 17 amino acids long. CDR3 protein: CASSRPRWEGSYNEQFF. Written as DNA, the CDR3 is TGTGCCAGCAGCCGCCCCAGGTGGGAAGGCTCCTACAATGAGCAGTTCTTC.

At least ten counts were recorded for this clonotype. This chain joins TRBV7-6 and TRBJ1-2; 9 bases agree with TRBD1. With V trimmed by 1 base and J by 8 bases, 17 bases remained unmatched. The CDR3 is made up of 18 amino acids. Germline CDR1 SGHVS, CDR2 FNYEAQ. CDR3 amino acids: CASSLGPRDRADPYGYTF. CDR3 in DNA: TGTGCCAGCAGCTTAGGTCCCCGGGACAGGGCCGATCCATACGGCTACACCTTC.

This rearrangement joins TRBV29-1 to TRBJ1-5, with 7 bases matching TRBD1. Trimming took 7 bases from V and 4 from J; bases not matched to a gene: 7. The CDR3 length is 13 residues. In germline, CDR1 is SQVTM, CDR2 ANQGSEA. DNA for the CDR3: TGCAGCGCTCGGACAGGCACTAATCAGCCCCAGCATTTT. It encodes CSARTGTNQPQHF.